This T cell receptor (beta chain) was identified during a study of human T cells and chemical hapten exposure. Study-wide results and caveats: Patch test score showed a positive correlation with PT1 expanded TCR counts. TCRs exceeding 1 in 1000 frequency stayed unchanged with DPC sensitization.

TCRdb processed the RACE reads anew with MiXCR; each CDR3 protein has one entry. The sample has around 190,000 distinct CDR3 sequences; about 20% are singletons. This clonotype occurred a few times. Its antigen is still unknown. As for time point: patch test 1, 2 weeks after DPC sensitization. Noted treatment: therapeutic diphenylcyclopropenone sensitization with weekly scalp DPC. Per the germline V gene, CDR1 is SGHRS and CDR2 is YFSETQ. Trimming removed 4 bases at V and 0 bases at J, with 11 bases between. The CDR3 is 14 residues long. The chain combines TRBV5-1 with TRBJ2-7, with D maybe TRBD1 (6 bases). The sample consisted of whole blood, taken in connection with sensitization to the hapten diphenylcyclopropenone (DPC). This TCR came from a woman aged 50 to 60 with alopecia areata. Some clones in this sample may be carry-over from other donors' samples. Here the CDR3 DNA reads TGCGCCAGCAGCAAGACAGGAGCCTCCTACGAGCAGTACTTC. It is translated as CASSKTGASYEQYF. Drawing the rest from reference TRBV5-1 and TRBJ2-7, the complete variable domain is KAGVTQTPRYLIKTRGQQVTLSCSPISGHRSVSWYQQTPGQGLQFLFEYFSETQRNKGNFPGRFSGRQFSNSRSEMNVSTLELGDSALYLCASSKTGASYEQYFGPGTRLTVT.